This T cell receptor (beta chain) was sequenced in a study of CD8+ T cells in alopecia areata. Study-level information: Treatment with tofacitinib (6 to 18 months) was followed by 6 months off drug. Notes on the study in general: Patients displayed less clarity in TCR sharing than mice, a finding possibly related to HLA.

Treatment described: oral pan-JAK inhibitor, 5-10 mg twice daily. Germline V gene data show CDR1 as SGDLS and CDR2 as YYNGEE. The CDR3 has 14 residues. With 1 base removed from V and 3 bases from J, the gap between germline ends came to 7 bases. This clone has a handful of counts. The antigen is undetermined. This sample includes further DNA sequences coding for the same CDR3. Once RNA had been extracted, it was reverse transcribed into cDNA to act as the sequencing template. TCRdb's table, derived via immunoSEQ multiplex PCR, lists solely in-frame clones and lacks some. Seen here are about 150,000 clones, roughly 65% observed once, and the top ten hold about 0.94%.

This sample comprised CD4+ T cells sorted from blood, obtained at week 4, from a patient treated with tofacitinib. V gene TRBV9 combines with J gene TRBJ1-4, with D perhaps matching TRBD1 (5 bases). The clonotype comes from a human donor with alopecia areata. This CDR3 reads CASSVQGANEKLFF. Written as DNA, the CDR3 is TGTGCCAGCAGCGTACAGGGCGCTAATGAAAAACTGTTTTTT.